This TCR beta chain was observed in a study of early T cells in non-severe SARS-CoV-2 infection. Across the whole study: RNA in bulk from unsorted whole blood was sequenced, and chains were unpaired. Study-wide points: Matching with VDJdb favored anti-spike CD8 responses (missing private and CD4 specificities).

Unique molecular identifiers were affixed to single, distinct cDNA molecules. TCRdb passed the 5' RACE reads through MiXCR, listing each CDR3 protein once. The table lists some 29,000 distinct CDR3 sequences, 4.5% of them singletons. This clonotype was detected a few times. Its antigen is still unknown. CDR1 is SGHAT and CDR2 is FQNNGV in the germline V gene. V lost 5 bases to trimming and J lost 0 bases; unmatched junction nucleotides: 10. The CDR3 is 17 residues long. The clonotype comes from an adult who was a healthcare worker with PCR-confirmed SARS-CoV-2 infection or an uninfected control (not recorded which). Sample: whole blood. This sequence joins TRBV11-2 and TRBJ2-4, with 7 bases fitting TRBD2. CDR3 DNA: TGTGCCAGCAGCATCTCTAGCGGAGGGCTAGCCAAAAACATTCAGTACTTC. This translates into CASSISSGGLAKNIQYF. Looking up the rest from reference TRBV11-2 and TRBJ2-4 gives the full variable domain: EAGVAQSPRYKIIEKRQSVAFWCNPISGHATLYWYQQILGQGPKLLIQFQNNGVVDDSQLPKDRFSAERLKGVDSTLKIQPAKLEDSAVYLCASSISSGGLAKNIQYFGAGTRLSVL.